The rows below give T cell receptor beta chains drawn from one sample of a study of radiotherapy plus CTLA-4 blockade in lung cancer. The data were produced by immunoSEQ multiplex PCR, yet TCRdb's version contains in-frame clones alone and is incomplete. Among over 95,000 clones listed, roughly 79% were seen once. The starting material was peripheral blood, obtained from a patient treated with radiotherapy plus ipilimumab. The receptors derive from a human donor with non-small cell lung cancer who had a partial response to radiotherapy plus ipilimumab. Some clones in this sample may be carry-over from other donors' samples. The CDR3 runs from the conserved cysteine through the conserved F or W. A D gene is named only where the DNA matches it firmly. Some rows mark clone size as missing; the rest say once, few, many or name a class of expanded clone.

TRBJ2-1 | TRBV5-1 | NA | NA | CASSLGGGVGEQFF | TGCGCCAGCAGCTTGGGTGGCGGGGTGGGTGAGCAGTTCTTC
TRBJ2-5 | TRBV6-6 | NA | TRBD1 | CASSFDRGLAETQYF | TGTGCCAGCAGTTTTGACAGGGGGCTTGCGGAGACCCAGTACTTC
TRBJ2-1 | TRBV29-1 | NA | TRBD2 | CSAARTSAPEKQFF | TGCAGCGCCGCCCGGACTAGCGCCCCAGAGAAGCAGTTCTTC
TRBJ2-1 | TRBV14 | NA | NA | CASSERRTHNEQFF | TGTGCCAGCAGCGAGAGGCGTACTCACAATGAGCAGTTCTTC
TRBJ2-4 | TRBV27 | NA | NA | CASKTLGKNIQYF | TGTGCCAGCAAGACTCTTGGCAAAAACATTCAGTACTTC
TRBJ1-6 | TRBV7-2 | NA | NA | CASSGQYSPLHF | TGTGCCAGCAGCGGACAGTACTCACCCCTCCACTTT
TRBJ1-2 | TRBV2 | once | NA | CASSEQGRGSTGYTF | TGTGCCAGCAGTGAACAAGGCAGGGGTAGTACGGGCTACACCTTC
TRBJ2-3 | TRBV10-1 | NA | TRBD2 | CASSRLAGGNTQYF | TGCGCCAGCAGCCGACTAGCGGGAGGAAATACGCAGTATTTT
TRBJ1-1 | TRBV28 | NA | NA | CASTYQRRAFF | TGTGCCAGCACCTATCAGCGGCGGGCTTTCTTT
TRBJ2-3 | TRBV5-4 | NA | TRBD2 | CASSLGGREGTDTQYF | TGTGCCAGCAGCTTGGGAGGGCGGGAGGGTACAGATACGCAGTATTTT
TRBJ1-3 | TRBV6-1 | NA | NA | CASSEGRFSGNTIYF | TGTGCCAGCAGTGAAGGGAGGTTCTCTGGAAACACCATATATTTT
TRBJ2-7 | TRBV7-2 | NA | NA | CASSFPRYEQYF | TGTGCCAGCAGCTTCCCCCGGTACGAGCAGTACTTC
TRBJ2-2 | TRBV7-2 | NA | NA | CASSSQGSTGELFF | TGTGCCAGCAGCTCACAGGGTTCCACCGGGGAGCTGTTTTTT
TRBJ2-2 | TRBV19 | NA | TRBD1 | CASSIRRQGRPRNTGELFF | TGTGCCAGTAGTATAAGGAGACAGGGACGCCCTAGAAACACCGGGGAGCTGTTTTTT
TRBJ1-6 | TRBV27 | NA | TRBD1 | CASSLSSPGQGNSPLHF | TGTGCCAGCAGTTTATCGTCGCCGGGACAGGGGAATTCACCCCTCCACTTT
TRBJ1-4 | TRBV5-1 | NA | NA | CASSLVGAGDEKLFF | TGCGCCAGCAGCTTGGTGGGGGCAGGGGACGAAAAACTGTTTTTT
TRBJ1-2 | TRBV11-2 | NA | TRBD1 | CASSSGIWDRGRRNYGYTF | TGTGCCAGCAGCTCGGGGATCTGGGACAGGGGGCGTCGGAACTATGGCTACACCTTC